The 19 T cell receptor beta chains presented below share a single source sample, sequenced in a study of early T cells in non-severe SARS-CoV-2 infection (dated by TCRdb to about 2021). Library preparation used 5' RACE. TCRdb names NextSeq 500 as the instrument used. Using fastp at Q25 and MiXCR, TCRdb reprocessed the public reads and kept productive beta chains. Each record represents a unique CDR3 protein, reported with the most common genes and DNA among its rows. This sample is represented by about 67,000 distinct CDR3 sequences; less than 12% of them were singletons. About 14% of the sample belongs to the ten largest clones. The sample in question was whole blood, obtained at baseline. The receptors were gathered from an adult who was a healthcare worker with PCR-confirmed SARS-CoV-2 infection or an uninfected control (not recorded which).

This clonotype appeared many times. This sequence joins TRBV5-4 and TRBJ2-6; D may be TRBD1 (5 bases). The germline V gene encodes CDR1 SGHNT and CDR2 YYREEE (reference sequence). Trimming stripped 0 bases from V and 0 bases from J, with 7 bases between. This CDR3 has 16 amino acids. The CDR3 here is CASSLGQPSGANVLTF. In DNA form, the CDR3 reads TGTGCCAGCAGCTTGGGACAGCCCTCTGGGGCCAACGTCCTGACTTTC.

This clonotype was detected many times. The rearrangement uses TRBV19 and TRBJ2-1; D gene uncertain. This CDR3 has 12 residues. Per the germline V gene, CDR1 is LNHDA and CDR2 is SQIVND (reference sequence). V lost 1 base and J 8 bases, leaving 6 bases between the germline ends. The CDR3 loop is CASSIGYHEQFF. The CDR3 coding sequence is TGTGCCAGTAGTATAGGTTACCATGAGCAGTTCTTC.

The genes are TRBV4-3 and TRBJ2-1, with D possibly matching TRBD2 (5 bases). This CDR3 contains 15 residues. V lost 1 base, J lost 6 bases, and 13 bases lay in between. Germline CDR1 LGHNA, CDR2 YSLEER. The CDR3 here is CASSQVSAGLNEQFF. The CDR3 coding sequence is TGCGCCAGCAGCCAAGTCTCGGCGGGCCTCAATGAGCAGTTCTTC.

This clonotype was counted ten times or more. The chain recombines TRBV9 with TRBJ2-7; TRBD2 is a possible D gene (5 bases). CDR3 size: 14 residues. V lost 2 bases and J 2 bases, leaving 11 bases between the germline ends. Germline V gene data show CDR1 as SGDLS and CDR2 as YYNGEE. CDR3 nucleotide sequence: TGTGCCAGCAGCGTCCGAGAGGGTACCTACGAGCAGTACTTC. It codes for CASSVREGTYEQYF. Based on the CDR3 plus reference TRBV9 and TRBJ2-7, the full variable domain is DSGVTQTPKHLITATGQRVTLRCSPRSGDLSVYWYQQSLDQGLQFLIQYYNGEERAKGNILERFSAQQFPDLHSELNLSSLELGDSALYFCASSVREGTYEQYFGPGTRLTVT.

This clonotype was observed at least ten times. The CDR3, as DNA: TGTGCCAGCAGCCCCGTACGGGTAGAAGAGACCCAGTACTTC. As protein: CASSPVRVEETQYF. The rearrangement links TRBV28 to TRBJ2-5, with unresolved D. CDR3 size: 14 residues. With 6 bases removed from V and 3 bases from J, the gap between germline ends came to 14 bases. The germline V gene has CDR1 MDHEN and CDR2 SYDVKM. Complete variable domain (other parts from reference TRBV28 and TRBJ2-5): DVKVTQSSRYLVKRTGEKVFLECVQDMDHENMFWYRQDPGLGLRLIYFSYDVKMKEKGDIPEGYSVSREKKERFSLILESASTNQTSMYLCASSPVRVEETQYFGPGTRLLVL.

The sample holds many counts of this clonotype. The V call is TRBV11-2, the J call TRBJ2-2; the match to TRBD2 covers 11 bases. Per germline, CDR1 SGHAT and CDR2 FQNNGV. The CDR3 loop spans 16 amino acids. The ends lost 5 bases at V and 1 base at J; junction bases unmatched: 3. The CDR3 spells CASSTGLAENTGELFF. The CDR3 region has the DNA TGTGCCAGCAGCACGGGACTAGCGGAGAACACCGGGGAGCTGTTTTTT.

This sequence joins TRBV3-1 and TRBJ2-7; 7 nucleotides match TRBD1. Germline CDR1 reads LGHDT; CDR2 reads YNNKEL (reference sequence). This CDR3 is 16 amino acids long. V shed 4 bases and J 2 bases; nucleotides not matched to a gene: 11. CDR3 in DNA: TGTGCCAGCAGCCGATCCACAGGGGCCTTAACCTACGAGCAGTACTTC. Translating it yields CASSRSTGALTYEQYF.

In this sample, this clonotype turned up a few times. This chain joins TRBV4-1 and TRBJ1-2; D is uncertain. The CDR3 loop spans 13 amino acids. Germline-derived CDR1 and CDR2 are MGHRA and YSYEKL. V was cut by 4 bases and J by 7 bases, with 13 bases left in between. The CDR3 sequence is CASSRGLVAGYTF. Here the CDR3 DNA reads TGCGCCAGCAGCCGAGGCTTAGTAGCTGGCTACACCTTC.

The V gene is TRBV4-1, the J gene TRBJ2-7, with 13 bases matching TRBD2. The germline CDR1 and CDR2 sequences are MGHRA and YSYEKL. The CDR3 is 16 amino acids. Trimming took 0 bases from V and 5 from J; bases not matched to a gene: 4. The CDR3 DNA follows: TGCGCCAGCAGCCAAGATGGACTAGCGGGAGTAAACGAGCAGTACTTC. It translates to CASSQDGLAGVNEQYF.

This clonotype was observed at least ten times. The CDR3 loop is CASSLGGASGYNEQFF. In DNA, the CDR3 is TGTGCCAGCAGCTTAGGGGGGGCTAGCGGGTACAATGAGCAGTTCTTC. V is TRBV7-6 and J is TRBJ2-1, with 8 positions matching TRBD2. CDR3 length equals 16 residues. Germline V gene lookup returns CDR1 SGHVS and CDR2 FNYEAQ. Germline trimming cut 1 base from V and 4 bases from J; bases unmatched to any gene: 6.

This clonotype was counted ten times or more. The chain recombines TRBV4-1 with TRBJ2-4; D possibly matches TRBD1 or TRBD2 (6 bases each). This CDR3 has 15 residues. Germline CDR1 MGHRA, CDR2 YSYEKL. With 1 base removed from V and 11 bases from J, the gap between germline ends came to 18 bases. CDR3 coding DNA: TGCGCCAGCAGCCAAGTCCCGGCAGGGGAGGCCGTTCAGTACTTC. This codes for CASSQVPAGEAVQYF.

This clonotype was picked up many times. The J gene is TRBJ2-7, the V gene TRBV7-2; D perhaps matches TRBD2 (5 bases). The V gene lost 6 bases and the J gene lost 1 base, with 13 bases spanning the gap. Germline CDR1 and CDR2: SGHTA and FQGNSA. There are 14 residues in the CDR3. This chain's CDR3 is CASRSTRDSYEQYF. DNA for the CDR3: TGTGCCAGCAGGTCGACGAGGGATTCCTACGAGCAGTACTTC.

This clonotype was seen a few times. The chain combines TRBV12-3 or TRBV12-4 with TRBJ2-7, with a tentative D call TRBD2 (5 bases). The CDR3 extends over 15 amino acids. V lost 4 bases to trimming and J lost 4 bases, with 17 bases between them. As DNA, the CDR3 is TGTGCCAGCAGTTATAGCGCGTCGGGGTTTTACGAGCAGTACTTC. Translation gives CASSYSASGFYEQYF.

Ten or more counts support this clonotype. CDR3 region: CASKRTGGTGELFF. CDR3 nucleotide sequence: TGTGCCAGCAAACGAACGGGGGGGACCGGGGAGCTGTTTTTT. The chain has TRBV12-3 or TRBV12-4 and TRBJ2-2, with 8 nucleotides matching TRBD2. V lost 7 bases, J lost 5 bases, and 6 bases stayed unmatched. The length of the CDR3 is 14 residues.

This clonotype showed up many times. CDR3 sequence: CASSVTGTEYNEQFF. CDR3 bases: TGTGCCAGCAGTGTCACCGGGACAGAGTACAATGAGCAGTTCTTC. V and J are TRBV6-4 and TRBJ2-1, with 7 bases identical to TRBD1. Germline loops: CDR1 MRHNA, CDR2 SNTAGT. This CDR3 has 15 residues. V lost 4 bases, J lost 4 bases, and 7 bases stayed unmatched.

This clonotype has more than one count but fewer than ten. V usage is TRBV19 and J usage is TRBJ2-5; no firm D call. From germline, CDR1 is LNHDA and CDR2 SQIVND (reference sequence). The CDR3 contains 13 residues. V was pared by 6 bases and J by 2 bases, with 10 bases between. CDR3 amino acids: CASRRSEQETQYF. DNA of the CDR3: TGTGCCAGTAGGAGGTCGGAACAAGAGACCCAGTACTTC.

The CDR3 region has the DNA TGTGCCAGCAGCTTTGCCGGGAGCGCAGATACGCAGTATTTT. This translates into CASSFAGSADTQYF. J is TRBJ2-3 and V is TRBV7-3; possible D gene TRBD2, 6 bases. This CDR3 has 14 residues. Germline lookup yields CDR1 SGHTA and CDR2 FQGTGA. V was clipped by 3 bases and J by 4 bases, with 11 bases between them. Full variable domain (missing parts from reference TRBV7-3 and TRBJ2-3): GAGVSQTPSNKVTEKGKYVELRCDPISGHTALYWYRQSLGQGPEFLIYFQGTGAADDSGLPNDRFFAVRPEGSVSTLKIQRTERGDSAVYLCASSFAGSADTQYFGPGTRLTVL.

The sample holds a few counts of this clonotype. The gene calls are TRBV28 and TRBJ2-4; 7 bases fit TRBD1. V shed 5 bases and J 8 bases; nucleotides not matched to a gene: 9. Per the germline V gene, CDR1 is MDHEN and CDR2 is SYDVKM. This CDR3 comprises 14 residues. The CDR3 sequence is CASSAPTGYDIQYF. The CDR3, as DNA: TGTGCCAGCAGTGCACCGACAGGGTACGACATTCAGTACTTC.

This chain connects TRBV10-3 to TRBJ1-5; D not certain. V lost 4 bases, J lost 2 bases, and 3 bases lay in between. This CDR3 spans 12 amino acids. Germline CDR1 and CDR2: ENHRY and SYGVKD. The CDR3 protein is CAISVGNQPQHF. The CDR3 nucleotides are TGTGCCATCAGTGTGGGCAATCAGCCCCAGCATTTT.